Reported below is one TCR beta chain. The data were taken from a study of metastatic and nonmetastatic thyroid tumors. TCRdb reassembled clones from the PCR reads with MiXCR. The table shows some 20,000 clones, with about a third occurring only once. Germline V gives CDR1 SNHLY, CDR2 FYNNEI. The CDR3 consists of 15 residues. Trimming cost V 3 bases and J 5 bases; bases outside gene matches: 3. All patients reached thyroid surgery having received no treatment beforehand. The sequenced sample consisted of tumor tissue. This TCR was sampled from a female donor with papillary thyroid cancer or a benign thyroid nodule (not recorded which). Some clones in this sample may be carry-over from other donors' samples. The chain is built from TRBV2 and TRBJ2-1, with 11 bases lining up with TRBD2. The CDR3 DNA reads TGTGCCAGCAGTGAGGCACTAGCGGGAGACAATGAGCAGTTCTTC. Translating it yields CASSEALAGDNEQFF.